This entry lists 11 T cell receptor beta chains sequenced from one sample in a study of cytomegalovirus exposure and HLA in healthy donors. A multiplex PCR was run with 60 Vbeta primers and 13 Jbeta primers. The data were produced by immunoSEQ multiplex PCR, yet TCRdb's version contains in-frame clones alone and is incomplete. Recorded for this sample: under 200,000 clones. The specimen was PBMCs. These receptors were obtained from a man younger than 45 in good health and CMV-seronegative.

J is TRBJ1-1 and V is TRBV5-1, with TRBD1 matching over 7 bases. V shed 6 bases and J 0 bases; nucleotides not matched to a gene: 11. The CDR3 sequence is 16 residues long. The germline V gene has CDR1 SGHRS and CDR2 YFSETQ. The CDR3 nucleotides read TGCGCCAGCAAGAGGGACCCGACAGGGATGAACACTGAAGCTTTCTTT. Amino acids: CASKRDPTGMNTEAFF.

Details on this clone: The junction departs from germline at one end; a sequencing error may be responsible. The chain combines TRBV19 with TRBJ1-5, with D unresolved. Germline CDR1 reads LNHDA; CDR2 reads SQIVND (reference sequence). The CDR3 extends over 12 amino acids. The CDR3 here is CASNSNNQPQHF. The DNA for the CDR3 is TGTGCAAGTAATAGTAACAATCAGCCCCAGCATTTT.

The rearrangement links TRBV6-4 to TRBJ2-3; 7 positions agree with TRBD1. After removal of 3 bases from V and 0 bases from J, the junction contained 9 bases not matched to a gene. The germline CDR1 and CDR2 sequences are MRHNA and SNTAGT. The CDR3 contains 17 residues. The CDR3 DNA follows: TGTGCCAGCAGTGAGGACCCCAACAGGGGCAGCACAGATACGCAGTATTTT. Residues: CASSEDPNRGSTDTQYF.

The J gene is TRBJ2-7, the V gene TRBV5-1, with D hard to call. V dropped 1 base and J dropped 6 bases, with 11 bases sitting between them. Per germline, CDR1 SGHRS and CDR2 YFSETQ. The CDR3 runs to 13 residues. CDR3 sequence reads: CASSLRSSTEQYF. As DNA, the CDR3 is TGCGCCAGCAGCTTGAGATCTTCTACCGAGCAGTACTTC.

The genes are TRBV9 and TRBJ2-7; weak D call: TRBD2 (6 bases). The CDR3 is made up of 14 amino acids. The V gene's germline CDR1 is SGDLS and CDR2 YYNGEE. V shed 3 bases and J shed 0 bases, with 10 bases lying between them. Here the CDR3 reads CASSGGVSSYEQYF. In DNA form, the CDR3 reads TGTGCCAGCAGCGGGGGGGTGAGCTCCTACGAGCAGTACTTC. Full variable domain (outside the CDR3, taken from reference TRBV9 and TRBJ2-7): DSGVTQTPKHLITATGQRVTLRCSPRSGDLSVYWYQQSLDQGLQFLIQYYNGEERAKGNILERFSAQQFPDLHSELNLSSLELGDSALYFCASSGGVSSYEQYFGPGTRLTVT.

V gene TRBV11-2 combines with J gene TRBJ1-1; maybe TRBD1 (5 bases). The V end was cut by 0 bases, the J end by 4 bases, with 9 bases between. Germline V CDR1 and CDR2: SGHAT, FQNNGV. There are 14 residues in the CDR3. CDR3 DNA: TGTGCCAGCAGCTTAGATAGGGGAATCACTGAAGCTTTCTTT. It encodes CASSLDRGITEAFF.

The rearrangement links TRBV4-3 to TRBJ2-1, with TRBD1 identical over 10 bases. The CDR3 extends over 15 amino acids. In germline, CDR1 is LGHNA, CDR2 YSLEER. The V segment lost 6 bases and the J segment 8 bases; nucleotides outside the gene matches: 10. CDR3 nucleotides: TGCGCCAGCAGTGGTCCGGGACAGGGGTACGATGAGCAGTTCTTC. Translated, it gives CASSGPGQGYDEQFF.

The chain has TRBV5-4 and TRBJ1-3, with D unclear. V gave up 2 bases and J gave up 4 bases, with 7 bases separating them. The CDR3 length is 13 residues. Germline CDR1 is SGHNT and CDR2 is YYREEE (reference sequence). The CDR3 DNA follows: TGTGCCAGCAGCTTATGGCGGGGAAACACCATATATTTT. Its translation is CASSLWRGNTIYF.

The chain links TRBV5-4 to TRBJ2-1; the match to TRBD2 covers 11 bases. The CDR3 consists of 16 residues. J gave up 4 bases and V 0 bases, and 3 bases lay outside the gene matches. The V gene's germline CDR1 is SGHNT and CDR2 YYREEE (reference sequence). This chain's CDR3 is CASSLGGLAAYNEQFF. DNA for the CDR3: TGTGCCAGCAGCTTGGGGGGACTAGCGGCGTACAATGAGCAGTTCTTC.

The chain joins TRBV30 to TRBJ2-3, with TRBD2 as a possible D gene (6 bases). The CDR3 has 13 amino acids. The germline CDR1 and CDR2 sequences are GTSNPN and SVGIG (reference sequence). The V end was cut by 2 bases, the J end by 1 base, with 7 bases between. The CDR3 bases are TGTGCCTGGAGTAGCGGGCGCACAGATACGCAGTATTTT. It is translated as CAWSSGRTDTQYF.

For the CDR3, the DNA is TGTGCCATCAGTGAGGGGGGGGCGAACACCGGGGAGCTGTTTTTT. This sequence encodes CAISEGGANTGELFF. V is TRBV10-3 and J is TRBJ2-2; TRBD2 agrees at 7 bases. Germline CDR1 reads ENHRY; CDR2 reads SYGVKD. J was trimmed by 0 bases and V by 2 bases; bases with no gene match: 0. This CDR3 has 15 amino acids.